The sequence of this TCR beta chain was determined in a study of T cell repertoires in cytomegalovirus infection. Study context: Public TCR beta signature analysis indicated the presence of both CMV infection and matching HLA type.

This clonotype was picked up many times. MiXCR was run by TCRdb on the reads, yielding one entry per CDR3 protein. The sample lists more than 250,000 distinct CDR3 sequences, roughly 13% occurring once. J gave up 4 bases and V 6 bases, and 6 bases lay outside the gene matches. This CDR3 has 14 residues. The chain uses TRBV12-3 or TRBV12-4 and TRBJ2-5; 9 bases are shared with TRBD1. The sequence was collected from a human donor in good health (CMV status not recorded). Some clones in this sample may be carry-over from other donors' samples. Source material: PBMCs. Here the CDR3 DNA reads TGTGCCAGCAGCCCGACAGGGGGACCAGAGACCCAGTACTTC. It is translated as CASSPTGGPETQYF.